A single sample is the source of the 30 T cell receptor beta chains below, sequenced in a study of shared clonotypes between healthy human individuals. Using immunoSEQ multiplex PCR, the repertoire was profiled, and TCRdb retains in-frame clones only, with some absent. The top ten clones hold less than 0.55% of a sample with about 1.5 million clones, under 99% of them seen once. The sample comprised naive CD4+ T cells sorted from blood. Regarding subset: CD45RA+ positively selected. Receptor source: a man aged 25-45 years in good health.

The chain uses TRBV5-5 and TRBJ2-5; maybe TRBD1 (6 bases). This CDR3 comprises 15 residues. Trimming left V 5 bases short and J 2 bases short, with 16 bases between. The germline CDR1 and CDR2 sequences are SGHKS and YYEKEE (reference sequence). The CDR3 reads CASSSGWTAQETQYF. CDR3 bases: TGTGCCAGCAGTTCGGGGTGGACAGCACAAGAGACCCAGTACTTC.

The chain joins TRBV21-1 to TRBJ2-7; whether TRBD2, the table's D call, matches the DNA was not checked. TRBV21-1 counts as a pseudogene. The CDR3 runs to 11 residues. The CDR3 protein is CASSKLYEQYF. The CDR3 DNA is TGTGCCAGCAGCAAACTCTACGAGCAGTACTTC.

This sequence joins TRBV18 and TRBJ1-5; D is undetermined. Germline loops: CDR1 KGHSH, CDR2 LQKENI. The CDR3 length is 13 residues. The V gene lost 4 bases and the J gene lost 0 bases, with 4 bases spanning the gap. The CDR3 spells CASSLVSNQPQHF. The CDR3, as DNA: TGTGCCAGCTCACTTGTTAGCAATCAGCCCCAGCATTTT.

This rearrangement joins TRBV19 to TRBJ1-5, with TRBD1 as a possible D gene (6 bases). The CDR3 length is 13 residues. Per germline, CDR1 LNHDA and CDR2 SQIVND (reference sequence). Trimming removed 5 bases at V and 9 bases at J, with 14 bases between. The CDR3 nucleotides read TGTGCCAGTAGTGAGCAGGGGCAATGGCCCCAGCATTTT. This sequence encodes CASSEQGQWPQHF.

This chain connects TRBV6-5 to TRBJ2-7; 7 bases are shared with TRBD2. Trimming cost V 6 bases and J 2 bases; bases outside gene matches: 7. The CDR3 has 14 residues. Germline V gives CDR1 MNHEY, CDR2 SVGAGI. In DNA form, the CDR3 reads TGTGCCAGCAGGGAGGGAGGGCCGGCCTACGAGCAGTACTTC. It is translated as CASREGGPAYEQYF.

The J gene is TRBJ2-7, the V gene TRBV28, with D possibly matching TRBD2 (6 bases). The V gene's germline CDR1 is MDHEN and CDR2 SYDVKM. The CDR3 spans 13 residues. Trimming stripped 7 bases from V and 2 bases from J, with 12 bases between. CDR3 in amino acids: CASIGTRTYEQYF. CDR3 bases: TGTGCCAGCATCGGGACTCGAACCTACGAGCAGTACTTC.

The rearrangement links TRBV7-9 to TRBJ2-3, with TRBD1 identical over 9 bases. The CDR3 has 17 residues. The trim removed 5 bases at V and 2 bases at J, leaving 11 bases unmatched. Germline loops: CDR1 SEHNR, CDR2 FQNEAQ (reference sequence). The CDR3: CASSPDRGMVFTDTQYF. CDR3 DNA: TGTGCCAGCAGCCCGGACAGGGGTATGGTCTTCACAGATACGCAGTATTTT. Supplemented by reference TRBV7-9 and TRBJ2-3, the full variable domain reads DTGVSQNPRHKITKRGQNVTFRCDPISEHNRLYWYRQTLGQGPEFLTYFQNEAQLEKSRLLSDRFSAERPKGSFSTLEIQRTEQGDSAMYLCASSPDRGMVFTDTQYFGPGTRLTVL.

The DNA for the CDR3 is TGTGCCACCGGGACTAGCGACTACGAGCAGTACTTC. Translating it yields CATGTSDYEQYF. The chain carries TRBV28 and TRBJ2-7, with 10 positions matching TRBD2. Unmatched junction bases numbered 3, after V lost 10 bases and J lost 3 bases. Germline CDR1 reads MDHEN; CDR2 reads SYDVKM. The CDR3 totals 12 residues.

This sequence joins TRBV7-8 and TRBJ1-1; weak D call: TRBD1 (6 bases). V lost 4 bases, J lost 0 bases, and 18 bases lay in between. Germline V gene sequence: CDR1 SGHVS, CDR2 FQNEAQ. The CDR3 has 17 residues. The chain's CDR3 is CASSSLQGRLMNTEAFF. The CDR3 nucleotides are TGTGCCAGCAGCTCACTACAGGGACGACTTATGAACACTGAAGCTTTCTTT.

The chain combines TRBV5-6 with TRBJ1-2; D call uncertain. CDR1 SGHDT and CDR2 YYEEEE come from the germline V gene. Trimming took off 6 bases at V and 4 bases at J, with 10 bases between the two ends. CDR3 length equals 12 residues. DNA of the CDR3: TGTGCCAGCACTGCGACCCTCTATGGCTACACCTTC. It translates to CASTATLYGYTF. Together with reference TRBV5-6 and TRBJ1-2, the CDR3 gives the full variable domain: DAGVTQSPTHLIKTRGQQVTLRCSPKSGHDTVSWYQQALGQGPQFIFQYYEEEERQRGNFPDRFSGHQFPNYSSELNVNALLLGDSALYLCASTATLYGYTFGSGTRLTVV.

The chain is built from TRBV11-1 and TRBJ2-1; D might be TRBD2 (6 bases). Trimming left V 5 bases short and J 4 bases short, with 27 bases between. CDR1 SGHAT and CDR2 FQDESV come from the germline V gene (reference sequence). This CDR3 has 19 residues. This CDR3 is CASSQGPLGGSGTYNEQFF. CDR3 bases: TGTGCCAGCAGCCAGGGTCCTCTTGGTGGTAGCGGAACTTACAATGAGCAGTTCTTC.

The CDR3 nucleotides are TGTGCCAGCTCACCAAAGGGAACAGTCTCTGGGGCCAACGTCCTGACTTTC. This translates into CASSPKGTVSGANVLTF. The rearrangement links TRBV18 to TRBJ2-6; D not resolved. CDR1 and CDR2 (germline): KGHSH, LQKENI. This CDR3 is built from 17 residues. The ends were cut back, 2 bases at V and 0 bases at J, with 11 bases in the middle.

The chain recombines TRBV5-1 with TRBJ2-7; D remains unclear. The germline CDR1 and CDR2 sequences are SGHRS and YFSETQ. The length of the CDR3 is 15 residues. V gave up 1 base and J gave up 1 base, with 12 bases separating them. CDR3 amino acids: CASSLIGLGSYEQYF. The CDR3 bases are TGCGCCAGCAGCTTGATTGGGCTAGGGTCCTACGAGCAGTACTTC. Supplemented by reference TRBV5-1 and TRBJ2-7, the full variable domain reads KAGVTQTPRYLIKTRGQQVTLSCSPISGHRSVSWYQQTPGQGLQFLFEYFSETQRNKGNFPGRFSGRQFSNSRSEMNVSTLELGDSALYLCASSLIGLGSYEQYFGPGTRLTVT.

The J gene is TRBJ2-7, the V gene TRBV28; D call uncertain. V was cut by 1 base and J by 2 bases, with 9 bases left in between. Germline-derived CDR1 and CDR2 are MDHEN and SYDVKM. The CDR3 covers 14 residues. The CDR3 is CASSLLGGAYEQYF. CDR3 coding DNA: TGTGCCAGCAGTTTATTGGGTGGGGCCTACGAGCAGTACTTC.

The chain recombines TRBV7-8 with TRBJ1-5; no definite D call. The CDR3 is 14 residues long. Germline CDR1 is SGHVS and CDR2 is FQNEAQ. The V end lost 2 bases, the J end lost 3 bases, and 8 bases lay between the germline ends. This CDR3 reads CASSLSVVNQPQHF. CDR3 DNA: TGTGCCAGCAGCTTAAGCGTAGTCAATCAGCCCCAGCATTTT.

This clone was counted a single time. The gene calls are TRBV5-4 and TRBJ1-2, with a possible D match to TRBD1 (5 bases). This CDR3 has 14 amino acids. Trimming removed 6 bases at V and 8 bases at J, with 20 bases between. The V gene's germline CDR1 is SGHNT and CDR2 YYREEE (reference sequence). CDR3 residues: CASTRTGVSGGYTF. Here the CDR3 DNA reads TGTGCCAGCACCCGGACGGGGGTATCGGGCGGCTACACCTTC.

This clone appeared once. This chain links TRBV27 with TRBJ2-4; 7 bases map to TRBD2. V was pared by 6 bases and J by 0 bases, with 2 bases of the junction left unmatched. Germline CDR1 is MNHEY and CDR2 is SMNVEV (reference sequence). This CDR3 has 14 amino acids. Here the CDR3 DNA reads TGTGCCAGCAGAGCGGGGCTAGCCAAAAACATTCAGTACTTC. It is translated as CASRAGLAKNIQYF.

This chain uses TRBV4-2 with TRBJ2-2; the D call may be TRBD1 or TRBD2 (5 bases each). Trimming pared 0 bases from V and 0 bases from J, leaving 14 bases between. Germline loops: CDR1 LGHNA, CDR2 YNFKEQ. The CDR3 loop spans 18 amino acids. CDR3 residues: CASSQDKGQGANTGELFF. In DNA, the CDR3 is TGTGCCAGCAGCCAAGACAAGGGTCAGGGAGCGAACACCGGGGAGCTGTTTTTT.

This clone was counted once. J is TRBJ2-3 and V is TRBV18; possibly TRBD1 for D (6 bases). Germline V gene lookup returns CDR1 KGHSH and CDR2 LQKENI. The CDR3 runs to 16 residues. The V end lost 2 bases, the J end lost 4 bases, and 16 bases lay between the germline ends. CDR3 sequence: CASSPLTGVKADTQYF. DNA for the CDR3: TGTGCCAGCTCACCATTGACAGGAGTTAAGGCAGATACGCAGTATTTT. Together with reference TRBV18 and TRBJ2-3, the CDR3 gives the full variable domain: NAGVMQNPRHLVRRRGQEARLRCSPMKGHSHVYWYRQLPEEGLKFMVYLQKENIIDESGMPKERFSAEFPKEGPSILRIQQVVRGDSAAYFCASSPLTGVKADTQYFGPGTRLTVL.

This chain links TRBV5-4 with TRBJ2-7; TRBD2 agrees at 12 bases. Germline V gene sequence: CDR1 SGHNT, CDR2 YYREEE (reference sequence). The CDR3 loop spans 15 amino acids. V gave up 4 bases and J gave up 2 bases; unmatched junction bases: 4. DNA for the CDR3: TGTGCCAGCAGCCCCGGACTAGCGGGGACCTACGAGCAGTACTTC. It codes for CASSPGLAGTYEQYF. Together with reference TRBV5-4 and TRBJ2-7, the CDR3 gives the full variable domain: ETGVTQSPTHLIKTRGQQVTLRCSSQSGHNTVSWYQQALGQGPQFIFQYYREEENGRGNFPPRFSGLQFPNYSSELNVNALELDDSALYLCASSPGLAGTYEQYFGPGTRLTVT.

Concerning this clone: The sample has other DNA sequences that encode this CDR3 too. The chain uses TRBV7-2 and TRBJ2-7, with D possibly being TRBD1 (5 bases). This CDR3 comprises 14 residues. V shed 0 bases and J shed 2 bases, with 8 bases lying between them. Germline V gene lookup returns CDR1 SGHTA and CDR2 FQGNSA. The CDR3, as DNA: TGTGCCAGCAGCTTAGCGGGGCGTACCTACGAGCAGTACTTC. Protein product: CASSLAGRTYEQYF.

This chain uses TRBV9 with TRBJ2-3; D is unclear. Germline CDR1 is SGDLS and CDR2 is YYNGEE. V was shortened by 4 bases and J by 6 bases, with 12 bases between the two germline ends. The CDR3 totals 13 residues. The CDR3 here is CASSPGQLDTQYF. The CDR3 nucleotides are TGTGCCAGCAGCCCCGGCCAGCTCGATACGCAGTATTTT.

The V call is TRBV5-1, the J call TRBJ1-1; possible D gene TRBD1, 5 bases. The CDR3 extends over 15 amino acids. The V end lost 2 bases, the J end lost 1 base, and 12 bases lay between the germline ends. Germline CDR1 SGHRS, CDR2 YFSETQ. CDR3 in DNA: TGCGCCAGCAGCTTAGTGGGGGGACCGAACACTGAAGCTTTCTTT. Protein sequence: CASSLVGGPNTEAFF.

This chain links TRBV18 with TRBJ2-1, with D unclear. With 3 bases removed from V and 7 bases from J, the gap between germline ends came to 10 bases. Germline loops: CDR1 KGHSH, CDR2 LQKENI. CDR3 length equals 13 residues. The DNA for the CDR3 is TGTGCCAGCTCACCTTCCGGATGGAATGAGCAGTTCTTC. Amino acids: CASSPSGWNEQFF.

The chain is built from TRBV27 and TRBJ1-5; 9 bases line up with TRBD1. The CDR3 runs 13 residues. Trimming removed 6 bases from V and 7 bases from J; junction bases left unmatched: 4. Looked up from germline, CDR1 is MNHEY and CDR2 is SMNVEV (reference sequence). As DNA, the CDR3 is TGTGCCAGCAGCCCACAGGGGGCGCAGCCCCAGCATTTT. Translated, it gives CASSPQGAQPQHF.

This clone has just one count. CDR3 in amino acids: CASSGRSPTGTSGNNEQFF. CDR3 nucleotides: TGTGCCAGCAGCGGGCGGAGCCCAACCGGGACTAGCGGGAATAATGAGCAGTTCTTC. The J gene is TRBJ2-1, the V gene TRBV7-9; TRBD2 matches 13 bases. CDR1 SEHNR and CDR2 FQNEAQ come from the germline V gene (reference sequence). Trimming at V came to 5 bases and at J to 7 bases, leaving 17 bases not matched to a gene. CDR3 length equals 19 residues.

The J gene is TRBJ2-1, the V gene TRBV5-1; 15 bases are a match to TRBD2. V lost 7 bases, J lost 5 bases, and 4 bases stayed unmatched. Per germline, CDR1 SGHRS and CDR2 YFSETQ. The length of the CDR3 is 15 residues. The CDR3 loop reads CASLGLAGGNNEQFF. The DNA of the CDR3 is TGCGCCAGCTTGGGACTAGCGGGGGGTAACAATGAGCAGTTCTTC.

J is TRBJ2-3 and V is TRBV7-2, with 8 bases identical to TRBD2. Germline V gives CDR1 SGHTA, CDR2 FQGNSA. The junction had 9 bases not matched to a gene; V was cut back by 8 bases and J by 2 bases. The CDR3 totals 15 residues. The CDR3: CASCAQREPTDTQYF. Here the CDR3 DNA reads TGTGCCAGCTGCGCCCAGCGGGAGCCCACAGATACGCAGTATTTT.

The gene calls are TRBV9 and TRBJ2-5; TRBD2 might be the D (5 bases). Trimming took 4 bases from V and 5 from J, leaving 12 bases between them. Germline CDR1 is SGDLS and CDR2 is YYNGEE. This CDR3 is built from 13 residues. The CDR3 here is CASSRIGGETQYF. The CDR3 region has the DNA TGTGCCAGCAGCCGGATCGGCGGGGAGACCCAGTACTTC.

The chain recombines TRBV7-2 with TRBJ1-4, with D perhaps TRBD1 (6 bases). Germline V gene data show CDR1 as SGHTA and CDR2 as FQGNSA. The CDR3 length is 14 residues. Trimming removed 1 base at V and 7 bases at J, with 10 bases between. CDR3 in DNA: TGTGCCAGCAGCTTAGAGTTCAGGGGTGAAAAACTGTTTTTT. It yields the protein CASSLEFRGEKLFF.